This entry lists 20 T cell receptor beta chains sequenced from one sample in a study of blood T cells in healthy people across ages. Next came a second PCR, run for roughly 6 to 11 cycles, which used a sample-barcoded 5' primer along with a J-beta primer mix. TCRdb passed the 5' RACE reads through MiXCR, listing each CDR3 protein once. The table lists some 1.5 million distinct CDR3 sequences, about 30% of them singletons. The sequenced sample was blood. These TCRs come from a woman under 40 in good health.

This clonotype was seen ten or more times. The chain has TRBV10-3 and TRBJ2-5; weak D call: TRBD1 (6 bases). Trimming left V 4 bases short and J 3 bases short, with 6 bases between. Germline values: CDR1 ENHRY, CDR2 SYGVKD. The CDR3 contains 12 residues. Here the CDR3 reads CAISGQEETQYF. CDR3 nucleotide sequence: TGTGCCATCAGTGGACAGGAAGAGACCCAGTACTTC.

The chain recombines TRBV3-1 with TRBJ2-3; TRBD1 or TRBD2 may be the D gene (6 bases each). V was clipped by 10 bases and J by 4 bases, with 9 bases between them. The CDR3 covers 11 residues. Germline lookup yields CDR1 LGHDT and CDR2 YNNKEL (reference sequence). Here the CDR3 reads CATEGADTQYF. The CDR3 DNA reads as TGTGCCACGGAGGGGGCAGATACGCAGTATTTT.

This clonotype was seen a handful of times. The J gene is TRBJ2-5, the V gene TRBV5-1; D is perhaps TRBD2 (5 bases). Trimming left V 1 base short and J 8 bases short, with 12 bases between. There are 13 residues in the CDR3. CDR1 SGHRS and CDR2 YFSETQ come from the germline V gene. In DNA, the CDR3 is TGCGCCAGCAGCTTGAAGGACCTAGCTACCCAGTACTTC. Its protein product is CASSLKDLATQYF.

The chain joins TRBV24-1 to TRBJ2-3; TRBD1 might be the D (5 bases). CDR3 length equals 14 residues. V was pared by 2 bases and J by 5 bases, with 10 bases between. Germline CDR1 reads KGHDR; CDR2 reads SFDVKD. CDR3 region: CATSDSGRIDTQYF. In DNA form, the CDR3 reads TGTGCCACCAGTGATTCAGGGCGGATAGATACGCAGTATTTT.

This clonotype was counted once. Mismatch with germline at one junction end may stem from a read error. The gene calls are TRBV12-3 or TRBV12-4 and TRBJ2-7; 10 bases line up with TRBD1. This CDR3 spans 14 amino acids. CDR3 DNA sequence: TGTGCCGGCAGCGGGGACAGGGGTTACTACGGGCAGTACTTC. The encoded protein is CAGSGDRGYYGQYF.

This clonotype was seen a few times. This chain links TRBV19 with TRBJ1-2; D is possibly TRBD1 (5 bases). Trimming left V 3 bases short and J 8 bases short, with 7 bases between. CDR3 length: 11 residues. Germline lookup yields CDR1 LNHDA and CDR2 SQIVND (reference sequence). The CDR3 is CASSMGRGYTF. CDR3 in DNA: TGTGCCAGTAGTATGGGGCGCGGCTACACCTTC.

This chain joins TRBV5-1 and TRBJ2-2, with D hard to call. The germline gives CDR1 SGHRS, CDR2 YFSETQ. The V and J ends lost 4 bases and 10 bases respectively, with 17 bases between them. The CDR3 runs 14 residues. The CDR3, as DNA: TGCGCCAGCAGCCCTGGTAACTCTAGAGAGGAGCTGTTTTTT. Its protein is CASSPGNSREELFF.

The chain uses TRBV7-9 and TRBJ2-5; TRBD2 matches at 8 bases. CDR1 and CDR2 (germline): SEHNR, FQNEAQ (reference sequence). V lost 5 bases to trimming and J lost 1 base; unmatched junction nucleotides: 3. The CDR3 is made up of 14 amino acids. The CDR3 here is CASSHSGTQETQYF. The CDR3 DNA reads as TGTGCCAGCAGCCATAGCGGGACCCAAGAGACCCAGTACTTC.

V usage is TRBV12-3 or TRBV12-4 and J usage is TRBJ2-4; D is unclear. V lost 2 bases to trimming and J lost 5 bases, with 10 bases between them. The CDR3 sequence is 14 residues long. The CDR3 nucleotides are TGTGCCAGCAGTTTATGGCAGACCGAAAACATTCAGTACTTC. It encodes CASSLWQTENIQYF.

This clonotype was found a few times. The chain recombines TRBV29-1 with TRBJ2-7; no clear D gene. Trimming took 4 bases from V and 2 from J, leaving 9 bases between them. The germline V gene encodes CDR1 SQVTM and CDR2 ANQGSEA. There are 12 residues in the CDR3. In DNA form, the CDR3 reads TGCAGCGTTGTACATGGCCCCTACGAGCAGTACTTC. Translation: CSVVHGPYEQYF.

This chain connects TRBV12-5 to TRBJ2-1; D possibly uses TRBD1 or TRBD2 (6 bases each). CDR3 length: 14 amino acids. V dropped 0 bases and J dropped 9 bases, with 12 bases sitting between them. Germline CDR1 and CDR2: LGHNT and FRNRAP. The DNA of the CDR3 is TGTGCTAGTGGTTTGGTACCCGGGGGCGGTGAGCAGTTCTTC. Its translation is CASGLVPGGGEQFF.

This clonotype was picked up a small number of times. V usage is TRBV20-1 and J usage is TRBJ2-7, with a weak D call TRBD1 (5 bases). V gave up 6 bases and J gave up 3 bases, with 18 bases separating them. The CDR3 is 14 amino acids. Germline loops: CDR1 DFQATT, CDR2 SNEGSKA (reference sequence). The CDR3 coding sequence is TGCAGTGCATCTCGCCAGGGTATCCGCTACGAGCAGTACTTC. It codes for CSASRQGIRYEQYF.

This chain joins TRBV12-3 or TRBV12-4 and TRBJ2-4; D not certain. This CDR3 has 15 amino acids. V lost 3 bases and J 13 bases, leaving 22 bases between the germline ends. In DNA, the CDR3 is TGTGCCAGCAGTTTCCTTATAGATTTATACAATGAGCAGTACTTC. Encoded protein: CASSFLIDLYNEQYF.

This clonotype showed up many times. This chain connects TRBV5-1 to TRBJ1-2; D unresolved. Germline CDR1 SGHRS, CDR2 YFSETQ. Deletions cut 4 bases from V and 0 bases from J, with 7 bases between. This CDR3 spans 13 amino acids. CDR3 bases: TGCGCCAGCAGCAGGGAAGCTAACTATGGCTACACCTTC. It codes for CASSREANYGYTF.

This clonotype appeared many times. The chain uses TRBV7-2 and TRBJ2-7, with D uncertain. Trimming took off 2 bases at V and 2 bases at J, with 10 bases between the two ends. The germline V gene has CDR1 SGHTA and CDR2 FQGNSA. CDR3 length equals 14 residues. The chain's CDR3 is CASSLSTGAYEQYF. The CDR3 DNA is TGTGCCAGCAGCTTATCAACTGGTGCCTACGAGCAGTACTTC.

The sample holds a few counts of this clonotype. The rearrangement uses TRBV24-1 and TRBJ2-3; a possible D gene is TRBD2 (6 bases). This CDR3 is 14 amino acids long. Germline-derived CDR1 and CDR2 are KGHDR and SFDVKD. Trimming shortened V by 6 bases and J by 1 base, and 10 bases separated the two germline ends. CDR3 residues: CATSSAGRTDTQYF. DNA for the CDR3: TGTGCCACCAGTTCGGCGGGACGCACAGATACGCAGTATTTT.

This clonotype was seen repeatedly, ten times or more. J is TRBJ2-3 and V is TRBV7-9, with 7 positions matching TRBD2. CDR1 SEHNR and CDR2 FQNEAQ come from the germline V gene (reference sequence). The length of the CDR3 is 12 residues. V dropped 7 bases and J dropped 5; count of bases not matched to a gene: 3. The CDR3 reads CASTGEGDTQYF. The CDR3 DNA follows: TGTGCCAGCACCGGGGAGGGAGATACGCAGTATTTT.

This clonotype was recorded a few times. The chain couples TRBV28 to TRBJ1-5, with 9 nucleotides matching TRBD1. Trimming removed 7 bases from V and 6 bases from J; junction bases left unmatched: 16. The CDR3 has 17 residues. Germline V lookup: CDR1 MDHEN, CDR2 SYDVKM. The CDR3 coding sequence is TGTGCCAGCACTCTAAGCCAGGGGACAGGGTGGGCTCAGCCCCAGCATTTT. Encoded protein: CASTLSQGTGWAQPQHF.

To note about this clonotype: At one end the junction does not follow the germline gene, possibly because of a read error. The chain has TRBV3-1 and TRBJ2-7; D is possibly TRBD2 (5 bases). The CDR3 is made up of 17 amino acids. Germline assignment: CDR1 LGHDT and CDR2 YNNKEL (reference sequence). The CDR3 region is CASRQMPVGSGNYEQYF. CDR3 DNA: TGTGCCAGCCGCCAAATGCCTGTAGGGTCCGGGAACTACGAGCAGTACTTC.

This clonotype has ten or more counts. One junction end does not reproduce the germline sequence, and a read error may be involved. This rearrangement joins TRBV5-1 to TRBJ2-5, with D possibly being TRBD2 (5 bases). CDR1 is SGHRS, CDR2 YFSETQ, per germline. This CDR3 has 13 residues. The CDR3 loop reads CASSLGERETQYF. For the CDR3, the DNA is TGTGCCAGCAGTTTAGGAGAGCGGGAGACCCAGTACTTC.